A selection of T cell receptor beta chains follows, all from one sample in a study of blood T cell repertoires in COVID-19. The data were produced by immunoSEQ multiplex PCR, yet TCRdb's version contains in-frame clones alone and is incomplete. The sample contains tens of thousands of clones, 90% of which appear only once. The source material was peripheral blood. Receptors originate from a man aged 45 to 65 with acute or convalescent COVID-19. Both conserved end residues are part of each CDR3. Not every row has a clone size; where given, it reads once, few, many or a size class.

size | V | CDR3
- | TRBV5-6 | CASSLMPGSSYEQYF
- | TRBV11-2 | CASSLERRRTEAFF
- | TRBV18 | CASSPGGGAHQPQHF
once | TRBV5-4 | CASSRQGQALTSYGYTF
- | TRBV29-1 | CSARTGNTDTQYF
once | TRBV5-6 | CASSLAGTSNLYEQYF
once | TRBV30 | CAANPGTGGFEQYF
once | TRBV19 | CASSIQDGLSYEQYF
few | TRBV7-2 | CASSPNRGTGQPQHF
- | TRBV24-1 | CATSDPLRASNEQFF
- | TRBV18 | CATSVTAVGANSPLHF
- | TRBV19 | CASSMGQGEGGIQYF
- | TRBV30 | CAWSVPGIMNTEAFF
- | TRBV19 | CASSIGGGEETQYF
- | TRBV5-5 | CASSLAGTRSYEQYF
- | TRBV19 | CASSQALNGYTF
- | TRBV19 | CASSMSGVNTGELFF
- | TRBV7-6 | CASSLAAPEGGNGYTF
- | TRBV5-4 | CASSLWGGYEQYF
few | TRBV2 | CASGTIYGYTF
- | TRBV27 | CASSLVGLAGVVGNEQFF
- | TRBV29-1 | CSVEGGQGSTDTQYF
- | TRBV7-9 | CASSSSSGTGGSPLHF
once | TRBV5-1 | CASSSSGRGLREQYF
- | TRBV21-1 | CASSKGYGTGSKYEQYF
- | TRBV5-6 | CASRTSGASYEQYF
- | TRBV28 | CASSLPGGNEQFF
- | TRBV7-8 | CASSTRTGDSNQPQHF
few | TRBV2 | CASRGQGEAEKLFF
- | TRBV19 | CASRQEGEAKNIQYF
- | TRBV6-5 | CASRLGGYGNTEAFF
- | TRBV5-1 | CASSLGLGTDTQYF
- | TRBV27 | CASSIGTDHEQYF
- | TRBV30 | CAWSVPASGSNYEQYF
- | TRBV29-1 | CSVERGDSPRDNIQYF
- | TRBV4-1 | CASSQEGRATDTQYF
- | TRBV5-8 | CASSSGLAGSYNEQFF
- | TRBV18 | CASSPMAPDTQYF
- | TRBV11-3 | CASSFGRDNSPLHF
- | TRBV4-1 | CASSQDSPRETQYF
- | TRBV27 | CASSKQGSNQPQHF
- | TRBV18 | CASSPRSSGISTDTQYF
- | TRBV6-5 | CASSSSGTLYNSPLHF
- | TRBV5-1 | CASSPGPGADTQYF
once | TRBV7-8 | CASSPQTGGGVEQYF
- | TRBV29-1 | CSVAPTGALTEAFF
- | TRBV11-2 | CASSSSLAGVTDTQYF
- | TRBV7-2 | CASSLGDRGHNEQFF
- | TRBV3-1/TRBV3-2 | CASSLRGPYEQYF
- | TRBV9 | CASSKTGTAGNTIYF
- | TRBV6-6 | CASSSPGRPTKDTQYF
- | TRBV30 | CAWSRTGDFYGYTF
- | TRBV11-3 | CASSLVQSEAFF
once | TRBV5-1 | CASSPTGYSNQPQHF
- | TRBV15 | CATSRALTTGGGQPQHF